This section outlines one T cell receptor (beta chain) sequence together with its context. This CDR3 is built from 11 residues. Germline values: CDR1 MNHEY, CDR2 SVGAGI. Trimming left V 4 bases short and J 8 bases short, with 6 bases between. The data derive from a study of glioma-infiltrating T cells after dendritic cell vaccination. TCRdb's table, derived via immunoSEQ multiplex PCR, lists solely in-frame clones and lacks some. The repertoire consists of tens of thousands of clones, with 80% to 90% occurring once and the leading ten covering roughly 2.1%. Time point specified: after dendritic cell vaccination, including at tumor progression/relapse.

The sequence was obtained from a human donor with glioblastoma. The chain links TRBV6-5 to TRBJ2-1; D call uncertain. This sample comprised blood, obtained after dendritic cell vaccination. The CDR3 sequence: CASSSRYEQFF. The CDR3 DNA reads TGTGCCAGCAGTTCCCGTTATGAGCAGTTCTTC.